This record covers a single T cell receptor beta chain. Data came from immunoSEQ multiplex PCR; TCRdb stores just in-frame clones and leaves some out. The sample has millions of clones, just under 95% seen once; the top ten hold about 1.1%. The source of the sample is a study of shared clonotypes between healthy human individuals. V was shortened by 5 bases and J by 5 bases, with 21 bases between the two germline ends. This CDR3 contains 16 residues. The V gene's germline CDR1 is MNHEY and CDR2 SMNVEV (reference sequence). Naive CD8 isolation took CD45RO-negative cells positively selected for CCR7 and excluded terminally differentiated effector memory CD45RA+ cells.

The TCR comes from a man between 18 and 29 years old in good health. The source material was naive CD8+ T cells sorted from blood. This rearrangement joins TRBV27 to TRBJ2-5, with a weak D call TRBD2 (7 bases). The CDR3 loop reads CASSALRRGGVETQYF. The CDR3 bases are TGTGCCAGCAGTGCCCTACGAAGGGGGGGCGTGGAGACCCAGTACTTC.